A single sample gave rise to the 14 T cell receptor beta chains below, sequenced in a study of cytomegalovirus exposure and HLA in healthy donors. The data were produced by immunoSEQ multiplex PCR, yet TCRdb's version contains in-frame clones alone and is incomplete. The repertoire holds 250,000 to 400,000 clones, with roughly 87% as singletons. Sequencing was performed on PBMCs. Receptor source: a man aged 25 to 40 in good health and CMV-seronegative.

The rearrangement uses TRBV7-9 and TRBJ1-2; perhaps TRBD1 as D (5 bases). Germline-derived CDR1 and CDR2 are SEHNR and FQNEAQ (reference sequence). This CDR3 has 15 residues. Trimming took 4 bases from V and 0 from J, leaving 12 bases between them. The chain's CDR3 is CASSSGLPSNYGYTF. The CDR3, as DNA: TGTGCCAGCAGCTCGGGACTGCCGTCTAACTATGGCTACACCTTC.

The chain joins TRBV11-2 to TRBJ1-2, with D possibly being TRBD1 (5 bases). Trimming pared 5 bases from V and 3 bases from J, leaving 16 bases between. The germline V gene has CDR1 SGHAT and CDR2 FQNNGV. This CDR3 spans 15 amino acids. CDR3 loop: CASSVQEASYYGYTF. The CDR3 nucleotides are TGTGCCAGCAGCGTACAGGAAGCTAGTTACTATGGCTACACCTTC. Full variable domain (outside the CDR3, taken from reference TRBV11-2 and TRBJ1-2): EAGVAQSPRYKIIEKRQSVAFWCNPISGHATLYWYQQILGQGPKLLIQFQNNGVVDDSQLPKDRFSAERLKGVDSTLKIQPAKLEDSAVYLCASSVQEASYYGYTFGSGTRLTVV.

In this sample, this clone turned up once. The chain is built from TRBV5-1 and TRBJ1-2, with 7 positions matching TRBD1. The germline gives CDR1 SGHRS, CDR2 YFSETQ. Losses at the gene ends were 0 bases for V and 7 bases for J; bases not matched to a gene: 9. CDR3 length: 15 amino acids. CDR3 region: CASSLGGQTPVGYTF. The CDR3, as DNA: TGCGCCAGCAGCTTGGGGGGACAGACCCCAGTTGGCTACACCTTC.

The V call is TRBV10-1, the J call TRBJ2-7; possible D gene TRBD1, 5 bases. V shed 6 bases and J shed 1 base, with 10 bases lying between them. The CDR3 covers 13 residues. Germline V lookup: CDR1 WNHNN, CDR2 SYGVQD (reference sequence). The CDR3 here is CASRSSGSYEQYF. In DNA form, the CDR3 reads TGCGCCAGCAGGTCTTCAGGGTCCTACGAGCAGTACTTC.

The genes are TRBV9 and TRBJ2-3; TRBD2 matches at 10 bases. CDR1 and CDR2 (germline): SGDLS, YYNGEE. The ends lost 3 bases at V and 6 bases at J; junction bases unmatched: 13. This CDR3 contains 17 residues. CDR3 region: CASSGLAGGRQRDTQYF. For the CDR3, the DNA is TGTGCCAGCAGCGGATTAGCGGGGGGCCGCCAGCGGGATACGCAGTATTTT.

In nucleotides, the CDR3 is TGCGCCAGCAGCAAACAAACAGGGGGCATATCTGGGGCCAACGTCCTGACTTTC. Amino acids: CASSKQTGGISGANVLTF. V usage is TRBV5-1 and J usage is TRBJ2-6; 9 nucleotides align to TRBD1. V was clipped by 4 bases and J by 1 base; unmatched bases: 9. Germline loops: CDR1 SGHRS, CDR2 YFSETQ. The CDR3 is 18 residues long.

The rearrangement uses TRBV5-1 and TRBJ2-2, with 10 bases that match TRBD2. The CDR3 length is 14 residues. The germline V gene encodes CDR1 SGHRS and CDR2 YFSETQ. The J segment lost 7 bases and the V segment lost 4 bases, leaving 4 bases of the junction unmatched. CDR3: CASSRTSGNGELFF. DNA for the CDR3: TGCGCCAGCAGCCGGACTAGCGGAAACGGGGAGCTGTTTTTT.

Of note for this clone: Other DNA sequences of this sample code for an identical CDR3. The chain links TRBV7-2 to TRBJ1-2; 8 positions match TRBD1. The CDR3 contains 14 residues. After removal of 1 base from V and 3 bases from J, the junction contained 1 base not matched to a gene. The V gene's germline CDR1 is SGHTA and CDR2 FQGNSA. CDR3 DNA: TGTGCCAGCAGCTTAGACAGGGGGTACTATGGCTACACCTTC. The encoded protein is CASSLDRGYYGYTF.

This sequence joins TRBV6-4 and TRBJ2-1; TRBD1 might be the D (6 bases). CDR3 size: 12 residues. Looked up from germline, CDR1 is MRHNA and CDR2 is SNTAGT. Trimming removed 2 bases from V and 12 bases from J, with 11 bases in between. The CDR3 bases are TGTGCCAGCAGTGACGGGACAATGAGGCAGTTCTTC. Translation gives CASSDGTMRQFF.

V gene TRBV29-1 combines with J gene TRBJ1-2, with no clear D. This CDR3 comprises 11 residues. The germline CDR1 and CDR2 sequences are SQVTM and ANQGSEA. The germline V and J ends were trimmed by 0 bases and 8 bases, with 7 bases remaining between them. This CDR3 is CSVEDRSGYTF. The CDR3 DNA reads as TGCAGCGTTGAAGATCGGTCGGGCTACACCTTC.

This clone is a singleton in its sample. The DNA for the CDR3 is TGTGCCAGCAGACGGTGGGGGGAGAACACCGGGGAGCTGTTTTTT. Residues: CASRRWGENTGELFF. The chain recombines TRBV11-2 with TRBJ2-2; D might be TRBD2 (6 bases). Germline assignment: CDR1 SGHAT and CDR2 FQNNGV. Trimming pared 6 bases from V and 1 base from J, leaving 12 bases between. CDR3 size: 15 residues. Combining the CDR3 with reference TRBV11-2 and TRBJ2-2 gives the whole variable domain EAGVAQSPRYKIIEKRQSVAFWCNPISGHATLYWYQQILGQGPKLLIQFQNNGVVDDSQLPKDRFSAERLKGVDSTLKIQPAKLEDSAVYLCASRRWGENTGELFFGEGSRLTVL.

This chain connects TRBV15 to TRBJ2-1; TRBD2 agrees at 13 bases. CDR1 LNHNV and CDR2 YYDKDF come from the germline V gene (reference sequence). The V segment lost 2 bases and the J segment 4 bases; nucleotides outside the gene matches: 2. This CDR3 is 16 amino acids long. The CDR3 bases are TGTGCCACCAGCAGACAGACTAGCGGGGGGTACAATGAGCAGTTCTTC. Its protein is CATSRQTSGGYNEQFF.

CDR3 nucleotides: TGTGCCAGCAGTGAAATGGGGAGCTCCTACGAGCAGTACTTC. Amino acid sequence: CASSEMGSSYEQYF. The chain recombines TRBV6-1 with TRBJ2-7; D is possibly TRBD2 (5 bases). Germline CDR1 reads MNHNS; CDR2 reads SASEGT. The CDR3 spans 14 residues. Trimming cost V 2 bases and J 0 bases, with 8 bases left between them.

V is TRBV14 and J is TRBJ2-7; possible D gene TRBD1, 5 bases. Per the germline V gene, CDR1 is SGHDN and CDR2 is FVKESK. CDR3 length equals 12 residues. With 4 bases removed from V and 3 bases from J, the gap between germline ends came to 7 bases. CDR3 coding DNA: TGTGCCAGCAGCCTAGGGGACTACGAGCAGTACTTC. The encoded protein is CASSLGDYEQYF.